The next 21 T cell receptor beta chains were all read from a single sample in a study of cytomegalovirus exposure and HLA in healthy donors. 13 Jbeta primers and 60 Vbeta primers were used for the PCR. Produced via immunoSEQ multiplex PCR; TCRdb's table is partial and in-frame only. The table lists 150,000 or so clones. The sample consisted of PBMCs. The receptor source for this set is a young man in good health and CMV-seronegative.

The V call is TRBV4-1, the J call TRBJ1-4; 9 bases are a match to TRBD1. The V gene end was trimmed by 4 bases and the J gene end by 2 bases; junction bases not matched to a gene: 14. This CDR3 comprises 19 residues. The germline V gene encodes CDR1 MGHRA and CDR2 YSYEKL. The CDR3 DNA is TGCGCCAGCAGCCTCCTAGTCCCGGGACAGGGACCGACTAATGAAAAACTGTTTTTT. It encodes CASSLLVPGQGPTNEKLFF.

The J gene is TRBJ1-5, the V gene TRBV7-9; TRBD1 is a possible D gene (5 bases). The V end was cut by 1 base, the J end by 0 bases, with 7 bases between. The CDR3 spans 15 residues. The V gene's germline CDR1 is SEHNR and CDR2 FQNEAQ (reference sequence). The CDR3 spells CASSLEGHSNQPQHF. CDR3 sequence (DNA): TGTGCCAGCAGCTTAGAGGGGCATAGCAATCAGCCCCAGCATTTT.

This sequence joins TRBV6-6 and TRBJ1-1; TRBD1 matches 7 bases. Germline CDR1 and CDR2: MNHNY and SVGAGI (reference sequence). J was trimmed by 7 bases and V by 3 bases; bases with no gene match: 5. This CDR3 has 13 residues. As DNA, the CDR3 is TGTGCCAGCAGTTATTCACAGGGGATTGAAGCTTTCTTT. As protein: CASSYSQGIEAFF.

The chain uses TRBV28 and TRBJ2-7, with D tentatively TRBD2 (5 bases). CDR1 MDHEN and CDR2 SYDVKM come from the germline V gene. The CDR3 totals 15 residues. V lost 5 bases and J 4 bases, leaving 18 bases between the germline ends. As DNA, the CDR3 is TGTGCCAGCAGTCCCGCTATGGGAGTGGAGTACGAGCAGTACTTC. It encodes CASSPAMGVEYEQYF.

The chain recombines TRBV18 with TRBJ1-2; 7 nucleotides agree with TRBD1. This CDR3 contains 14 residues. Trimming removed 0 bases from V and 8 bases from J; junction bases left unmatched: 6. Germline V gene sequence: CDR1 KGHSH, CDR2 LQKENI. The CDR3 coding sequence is TGTGCCAGCTCACCACCGGACAGGAGGAAGGGCTACACCTTC. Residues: CASSPPDRRKGYTF. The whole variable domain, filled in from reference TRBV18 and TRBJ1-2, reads NAGVMQNPRHLVRRRGQEARLRCSPMKGHSHVYWYRQLPEEGLKFMVYLQKENIIDESGMPKERFSAEFPKEGPSILRIQQVVRGDSAAYFCASSPPDRRKGYTFGSGTRLTVV.

The CDR3 DNA sequence: TGCAGCGTCCGGACTAGCGGGTACAATGAGCAGTTCTTC. Translated: CSVRTSGYNEQFF. The chain uses TRBV29-1 and TRBJ2-1; 11 bases fit TRBD2. Germline values: CDR1 SQVTM, CDR2 ANQGSEA. With 6 bases clipped from V and 4 bases from J, the junction kept 2 bases outside the gene matches. This CDR3 is 13 amino acids long.

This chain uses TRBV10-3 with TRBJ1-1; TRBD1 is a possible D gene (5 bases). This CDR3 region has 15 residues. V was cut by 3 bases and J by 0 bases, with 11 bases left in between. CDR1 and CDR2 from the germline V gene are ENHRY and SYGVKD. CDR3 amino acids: CAISEEARVNTEAFF. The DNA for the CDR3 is TGTGCCATCAGTGAAGAGGCCAGGGTGAACACTGAAGCTTTCTTT.

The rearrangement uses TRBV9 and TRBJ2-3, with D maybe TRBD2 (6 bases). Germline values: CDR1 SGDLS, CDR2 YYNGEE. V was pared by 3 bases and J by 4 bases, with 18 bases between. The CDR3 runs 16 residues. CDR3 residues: CASSAQASSGADTQYF. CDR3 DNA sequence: TGTGCCAGCAGCGCCCAGGCCTCTTCGGGGGCAGATACGCAGTATTTT. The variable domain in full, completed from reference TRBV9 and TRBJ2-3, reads DSGVTQTPKHLITATGQRVTLRCSPRSGDLSVYWYQQSLDQGLQFLIQYYNGEERAKGNILERFSAQQFPDLHSELNLSSLELGDSALYFCASSAQASSGADTQYFGPGTRLTVL.

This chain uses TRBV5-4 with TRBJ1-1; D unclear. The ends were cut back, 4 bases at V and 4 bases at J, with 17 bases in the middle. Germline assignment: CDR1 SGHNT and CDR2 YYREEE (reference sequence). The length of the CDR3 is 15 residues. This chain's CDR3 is CASSQVRPEVTEAFF. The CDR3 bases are TGTGCCAGCAGCCAGGTACGCCCCGAAGTCACTGAAGCTTTCTTT. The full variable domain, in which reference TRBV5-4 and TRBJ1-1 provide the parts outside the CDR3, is ETGVTQSPTHLIKTRGQQVTLRCSSQSGHNTVSWYQQALGQGPQFIFQYYREEENGRGNFPPRFSGLQFPNYSSELNVNALELDDSALYLCASSQVRPEVTEAFFGQGTRLTVV.

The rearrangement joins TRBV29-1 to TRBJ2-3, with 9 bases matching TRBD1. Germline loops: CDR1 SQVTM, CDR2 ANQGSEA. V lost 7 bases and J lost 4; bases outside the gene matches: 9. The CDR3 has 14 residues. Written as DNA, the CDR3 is TGCAGCGCAGGCCGGGACAGGGTAGCAGATACGCAGTATTTT. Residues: CSAGRDRVADTQYF.

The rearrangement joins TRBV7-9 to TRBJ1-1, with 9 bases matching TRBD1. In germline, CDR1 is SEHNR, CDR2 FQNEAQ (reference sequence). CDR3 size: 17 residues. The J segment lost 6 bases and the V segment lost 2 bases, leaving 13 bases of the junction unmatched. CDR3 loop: CASSLQLTGGYLSEAFF. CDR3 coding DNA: TGTGCCAGCAGCTTACAGTTAACAGGGGGCTATCTTTCTGAAGCTTTCTTT.

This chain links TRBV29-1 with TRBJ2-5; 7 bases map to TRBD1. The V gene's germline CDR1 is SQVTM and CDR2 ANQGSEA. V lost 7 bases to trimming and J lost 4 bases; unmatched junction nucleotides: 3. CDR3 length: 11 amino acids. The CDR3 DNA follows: TGCAGCGGACAGGGTGGAGAGACCCAGTACTTC. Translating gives CSGQGGETQYF.

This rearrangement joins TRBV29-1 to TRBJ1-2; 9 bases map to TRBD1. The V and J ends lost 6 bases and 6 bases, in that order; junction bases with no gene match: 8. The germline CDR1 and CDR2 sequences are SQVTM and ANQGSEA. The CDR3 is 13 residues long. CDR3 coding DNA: TGCAGCGTATGGACAGGGGTTTGGAATGGCTACACCTTC. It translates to CSVWTGVWNGYTF.

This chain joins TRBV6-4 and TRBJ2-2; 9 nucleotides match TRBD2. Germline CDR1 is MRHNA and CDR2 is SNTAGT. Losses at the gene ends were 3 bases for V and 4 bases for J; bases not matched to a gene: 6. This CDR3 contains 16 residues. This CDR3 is CASSEVAGEGTGELFF. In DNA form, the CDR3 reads TGTGCCAGCAGTGAGGTAGCGGGAGAAGGCACCGGGGAGCTGTTTTTT.

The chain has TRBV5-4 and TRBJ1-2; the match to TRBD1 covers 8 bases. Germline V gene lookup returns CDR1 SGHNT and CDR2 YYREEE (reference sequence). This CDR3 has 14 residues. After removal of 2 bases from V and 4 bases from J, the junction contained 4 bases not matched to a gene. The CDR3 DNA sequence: TGTGCCAGCAGCTTCCGGACAGGGAGCTATGGCTACACCTTC. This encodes CASSFRTGSYGYTF.

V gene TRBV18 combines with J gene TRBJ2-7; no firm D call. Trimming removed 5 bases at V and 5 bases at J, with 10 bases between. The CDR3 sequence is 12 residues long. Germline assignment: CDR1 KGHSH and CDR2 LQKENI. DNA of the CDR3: TGTGCCAGCTCATCGAGAATCCACGAGCAGTACTTC. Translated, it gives CASSSRIHEQYF.

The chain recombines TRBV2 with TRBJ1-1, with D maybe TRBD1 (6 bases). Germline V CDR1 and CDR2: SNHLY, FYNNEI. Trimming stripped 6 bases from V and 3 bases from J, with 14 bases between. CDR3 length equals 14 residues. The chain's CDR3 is CASSQSGGDTEAFF. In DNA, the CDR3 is TGTGCCAGCAGCCAGTCGGGGGGCGACACTGAAGCTTTCTTT.

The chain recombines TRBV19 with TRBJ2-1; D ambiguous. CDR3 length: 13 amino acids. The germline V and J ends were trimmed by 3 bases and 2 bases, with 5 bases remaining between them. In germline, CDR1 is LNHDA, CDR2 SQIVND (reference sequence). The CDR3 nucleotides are TGTGCCAGTAGTATTAGCACCTACAATGAGCAGTTCTTC. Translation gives CASSISTYNEQFF.

The CDR3 region is CASRRDSGAYEQYF. DNA of the CDR3: TGTGCCAGCAGACGGGACAGCGGCGCCTACGAGCAGTACTTC. J is TRBJ2-7 and V is TRBV27; TRBD1 matches 7 bases. The CDR3 totals 14 residues. The V gene end was trimmed by 6 bases and the J gene end by 2 bases; junction bases not matched to a gene: 7. CDR1 and CDR2 from the germline V gene are MNHEY and SMNVEV (reference sequence).

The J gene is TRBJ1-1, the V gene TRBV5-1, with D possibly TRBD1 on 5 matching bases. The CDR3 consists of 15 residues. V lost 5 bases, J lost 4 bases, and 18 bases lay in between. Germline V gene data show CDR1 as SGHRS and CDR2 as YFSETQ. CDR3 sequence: CASRIGSTQGTEAFF. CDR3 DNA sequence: TGCGCCAGCAGAATTGGAAGTACCCAGGGCACTGAAGCTTTCTTT.

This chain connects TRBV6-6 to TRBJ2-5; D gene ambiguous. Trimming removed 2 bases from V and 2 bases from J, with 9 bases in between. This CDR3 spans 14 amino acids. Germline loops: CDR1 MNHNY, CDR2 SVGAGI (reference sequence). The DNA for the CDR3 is TGTGCCAGCAGTTACAACAGATATCAAGAGACCCAGTACTTC. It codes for CASSYNRYQETQYF.